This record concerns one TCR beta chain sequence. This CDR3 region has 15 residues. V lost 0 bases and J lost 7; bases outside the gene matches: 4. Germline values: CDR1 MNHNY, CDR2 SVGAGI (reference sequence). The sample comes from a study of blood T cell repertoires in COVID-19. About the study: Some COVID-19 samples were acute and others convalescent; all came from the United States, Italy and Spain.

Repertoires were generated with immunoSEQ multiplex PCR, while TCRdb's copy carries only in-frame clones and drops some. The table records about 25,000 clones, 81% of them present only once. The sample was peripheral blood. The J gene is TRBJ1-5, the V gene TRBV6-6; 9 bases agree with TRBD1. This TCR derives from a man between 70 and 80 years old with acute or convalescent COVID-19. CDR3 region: CASSYSGGQGQPQHF. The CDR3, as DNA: TGTGCCAGCAGTTACTCAGGGGGACAGGGACAGCCCCAGCATTTT.